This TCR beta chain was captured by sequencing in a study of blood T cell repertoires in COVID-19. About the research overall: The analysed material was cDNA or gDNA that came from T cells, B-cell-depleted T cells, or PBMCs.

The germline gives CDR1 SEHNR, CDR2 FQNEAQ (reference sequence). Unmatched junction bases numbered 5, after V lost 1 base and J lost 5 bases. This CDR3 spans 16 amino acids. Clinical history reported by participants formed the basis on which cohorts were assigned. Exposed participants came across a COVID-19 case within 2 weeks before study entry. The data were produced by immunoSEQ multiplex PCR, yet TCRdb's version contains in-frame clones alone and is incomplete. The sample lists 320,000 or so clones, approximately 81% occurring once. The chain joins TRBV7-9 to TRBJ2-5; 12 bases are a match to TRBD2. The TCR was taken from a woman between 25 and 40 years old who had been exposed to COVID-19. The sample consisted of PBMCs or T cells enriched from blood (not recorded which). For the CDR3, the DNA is TGTGCCAGCAGCTTAGGGACTAGCGGGGTGCAGGAGACCCAGTACTTC. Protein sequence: CASSLGTSGVQETQYF. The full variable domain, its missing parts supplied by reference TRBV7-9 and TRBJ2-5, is DTGVSQNPRHKITKRGQNVTFRCDPISEHNRLYWYRQTLGQGPEFLTYFQNEAQLEKSRLLSDRFSAERPKGSFSTLEIQRTEQGDSAMYLCASSLGTSGVQETQYFGPGTRLLVL.